What follows are 7 T cell receptor beta chains derived from one specimen sequenced in a study of T cell responses to AZD1222 COVID-19 vaccine. Sequencing was performed with immunoSEQ multiplex PCR; in TCRdb, only in-frame clones are kept and a portion is missing. Of around 65,000 clones in the sample, over 75% are singletons; the top ten hold 20% to 30%. Sequenced material: peripheral blood, taken 28 days after the second AZD1222 dose. These receptors came from an adult who received the AZD1222 COVID-19 vaccine.

This clone occurred a few times. V usage is TRBV19 and J usage is TRBJ2-3; D could derive from TRBD1 or TRBD2 (5 bases each). V lost 4 bases and J lost 1, with 15 bases in between. The CDR3 is 16 residues long. Germline CDR1 LNHDA, CDR2 SQIVND (reference sequence). CDR3 sequence: CASSTGLGPGTDTQYF. CDR3 nucleotides: TGTGCCAGTAGTACAGGACTGGGACCCGGCACAGATACGCAGTATTTT. Complete variable domain (other parts from reference TRBV19 and TRBJ2-3): DGGITQSPKYLFRKEGQNVTLSCEQNLNHDAMYWYRQDPGQGLRLIYYSQIVNDFQKGDIAEGYSVSREKKESFPLTVTSAQKNPTAFYLCASSTGLGPGTDTQYFGPGTRLTVL.

This chain joins TRBV7-8 and TRBJ2-7; TRBD1 aligns across 9 bases. After removal of 5 bases from V and 7 bases from J, the junction contained 15 bases not matched to a gene. The germline gives CDR1 SGHVS, CDR2 FQNEAQ. The length of the CDR3 is 16 residues. For the CDR3, the DNA is TGTGCCAGCAGCGAACCGGGACAGGGCCCTTCTAGAGAGCAGTACTTC. Its translation is CASSEPGQGPSREQYF.

The J gene is TRBJ1-5, the V gene TRBV28; TRBD1 is a possible D gene (5 bases). Trimming stripped 3 bases from V and 3 bases from J, with 9 bases between. The length of the CDR3 is 14 residues. Germline CDR1 MDHEN, CDR2 SYDVKM. The CDR3 DNA sequence: TGTGCCAGCAGTTTTATGGGACTCAATCAGCCCCAGCATTTT. It codes for CASSFMGLNQPQHF.

V and J are TRBV7-2 and TRBJ2-3, with no clear D. Germline CDR1 is SGHTA and CDR2 is FQGNSA. Between the trimmed V and J ends, which lost 5 bases and 10 bases, there was a span of 16 bases. CDR3 length equals 13 residues. CDR3 loop: CASSRPDQSAQYF. DNA of the CDR3: TGTGCCAGCAGCCGCCCGGACCAATCGGCGCAGTATTTT. Using reference TRBV7-2 and TRBJ2-3 for the parts outside the CDR3, the full variable domain is GAGVSQSPSNKVTEKGKDVELRCDPISGHTALYWYRQSLGQGLEFLIYFQGNSAPDKSGLPSDRFSAERTGGSVSTLTIQRTQQEDSAVYLCASSRPDQSAQYFGPGTRLTVL.

For the CDR3, the DNA is TGTGCCAGCAGTTCCCTGACGGCGGAGCAGTACTTC. Encoded protein: CASSSLTAEQYF. The rearrangement joins TRBV27 to TRBJ2-7, with D hard to call. CDR1 MNHEY and CDR2 SMNVEV come from the germline V gene (reference sequence). The CDR3 runs to 12 residues. V shed 4 bases and J shed 7 bases, with 11 bases lying between them.

The V call is TRBV6-5, the J call TRBJ1-1; TRBD1 matches 8 bases. Germline V gene lookup returns CDR1 MNHEY and CDR2 SVGAGI. CDR3 length: 13 amino acids. The V and J ends lost 7 bases and 6 bases, in that order; junction bases with no gene match: 7. The CDR3 here is CASIDRGRAEAFF. The CDR3, as DNA: TGTGCCAGCATCGACAGGGGACGGGCTGAAGCTTTCTTT.

The J gene is TRBJ2-7, the V gene TRBV19, with D perhaps matching TRBD1 (5 bases). Germline CDR1 LNHDA, CDR2 SQIVND (reference sequence). Trimming left V 3 bases short and J 6 bases short, with 12 bases between. The CDR3 sequence is 13 residues long. DNA for the CDR3: TGTGCCAGTAGTATCACCCAGGGTGGCGAGCAGTACTTC. Residues: CASSITQGGEQYF. Variable domain in full (rest from reference TRBV19 and TRBJ2-7): DGGITQSPKYLFRKEGQNVTLSCEQNLNHDAMYWYRQDPGQGLRLIYYSQIVNDFQKGDIAEGYSVSREKKESFPLTVTSAQKNPTAFYLCASSITQGGEQYFGPGTRLTVT.